This TCR beta chain is drawn from a study of cytomegalovirus exposure and HLA in healthy donors (dated by TCRdb to about 2017). For the study in its entirety: In an earlier analysis of some 610 of the donors, under 300 Gb of sequence data and some 120 million unique TCR beta sequences from about 180 million T cells were reported. The number of typed donors differed by locus: about 620-640 for A, B, C, DRB1 and DQB1; approximately 540 for DQA1; over 600 for DPA1; and around 490 for DPB1. To predict cytomegalovirus infection status, the study brought together high-throughput TCR immunosequencing, statistical association of individual TCRs with disease status, and machine learning. The study used immunosequencing to profile the T cell repertoires of several hundred subjects and linked those repertoires to cytomegalovirus serostatus. Of the 300 to 400 genotyped donors, roughly 85% fell in the genetic ancestry cluster associated with self-reported Caucasian donors. To decide whether each TCR beta V gene segment behaved as functional or pseudogenic, an earlier analysis of fewer than 750 of the donors relied on high-throughput TCR beta sequencing. Along with the roughly 700-subject first cohort, a separate validation cohort of over a hundred different subjects was used. Both class I and class II loci were covered by HLA typing, at four-digit resolution. A handful of DR-DQ haplotypes were treated as single units for association and clustering because of strong linkage in the cohort. An early release that covered more than 550 HLA-typed donors contained around 300 gigabases of sequencing data and some 87 million unique TCR sequences. In a later analysis, previously published TCR beta repertoires from roughly 710 donors were re-analyzed and high-resolution HLA genotyping was added so that TCR occurrence patterns could be studied. On average, approximately 250,000 unique TCR beta nucleotide sequences were sequenced per donor among 300 to 500 genotyped donors of the cohort, with roughly 19% of those sequences being non-productive. Every repertoire in the discovery cohort had been generated on one and the same sequencing platform. Genome-wide SNP genotypes for about 55% of the roughly 670 donors were used in a later genetic analysis, which treated that subset as a discovery cohort. Donor age, sex, ethnicity and CMV serostatus were compiled together with the repertoire data. The aim of the study was to test whether cataloging public T cell receptors could identify signatures of past pathogen exposure. The later analysis used no new phenotypic data to find candidate immune exposures, relying instead on TCR beta sequences and their occurrence across donors.

From the cysteine through the phenylalanine, the CDR3 covers 15 amino acids. The retained sequence is limited to the CDR3, 45 bases, with the frame set at the first base. The CDR1 and CDR2 encoded by the germline V gene are LGHNA and YNFKEQ. What the work shows at the level of the full study, not this receptor alone: A later analysis found that TCR association rates varied across HLA loci, with DRB1 alleles showing the most associated TCRs and HLA-C alleles the fewest. In a later genetic analysis, fewer N-insertions in productive TCRs were reported among donors in an Asian-associated ancestry cluster than the approximately 630-donor mean. While some public TCRs were present in many individuals, most TCR sequences turned up only very rarely across donors. When HLA alleles, especially DR and DQ, strongly co-occurred, attributing TCR associations to individual alleles was difficult. The authors suggested that the approach could potentially be generalized to other disease states and immunological phenotypes. In a later analysis, several top co-occurrence clusters were reported to appear linked to parvovirus B19, influenza, CMV and Epstein-Barr virus. A further reported finding was that TCR beta sequences accurately predicted the HLA-A and HLA-B alleles for most subjects in the first cohort. The 87-base-pair reads could not distinguish some IMGT-functional V segments, including TRBV6-2 and TRBV6-3, so those segments were excluded. CMV serostatus was the only immune exposure information available for the cohort. The study gave a list of about 160 TCR beta chains associated with cytomegalovirus. A group of highly shared sequence variants was considered likely to be a technical artifact of the sequencing pipeline. Cytomegalovirus status was reported to be diagnosed by the classifier with high specificity and sensitivity in both the original and validation cohorts. A later analysis found that most CMV-associated TCR beta chains appeared HLA-restricted, with HLA associations seemingly driven largely by CMV exposure. In vitro tests confirmed that a few of the cytomegalovirus-associated TCR beta chains recognize cytomegalovirus antigens. Because counts were too low, seventeen rarely observed V segments, including chromosome 9 orphons, were excluded from the earlier analysis of about 500 of the donors. Because HLA typing was unavailable for some donors at each locus, only the typed subset was used in association tests. At a false discovery rate of 0.05, a later analysis linked 15,000 to 20,000 TCR beta sequences to specific HLA alleles. Linkage disequilibrium might explain the correlated functional status among segregating V segments, but an unknown experimental factor could not be ruled out. This cohort had only TCR beta chains sequenced, and the lack of alpha or paired-chain data limited which features could be detected. Roughly uniform sequencing depth across donors was assumed in presence/absence analyses, although this assumption may not hold. In a later genetic analysis, a missense DCLRE1C variant was associated with V-gene and J-gene trimming of TCR beta chains, and the association was replicated in an independent cohort. In a later analysis, HLA-associated TCR beta chains showed more clonal expansion and lower generation probabilities than non-associated chains that were equally common. Broadly in line with IMGT annotations, most TCR beta V segments showed up in productive rearrangements about 87% or about 30% of the time in an earlier analysis of around 550 of the donors.

The cohort consisted of hundreds of healthy bone marrow donors. At the time of sampling, all cohort members were nominally healthy, though unrecorded immune exposures were likely present. The donor was CMV seropositive and belonged to the group of 250 to 300 seropositive cohort members. A peripheral blood sample was provided by each donor, and peripheral blood mononuclear cells were used for TCR beta sequencing. Genomic DNA was extracted from the blood cell samples with the Qiagen DNeasy Blood Extraction Kit. As for this clone: The antigen it binds to is not known. The junction departs from the called germline gene at one end, perhaps through a read error.

Libraries were made using the immunoSEQ multiplex PCR assay. The multiplex PCR relied on a mix of 60 forward primers for TCR Vbeta segments and 13 reverse primers for TCR Jbeta segments. Amplification of the CDR3 region of rearranged TCR beta genes was performed with a multiplex PCR assay on genomic DNA. The Illumina HiSeq System was used to sequence the amplified TCR beta libraries as 87-base-pair reads. For the original study's pipeline: A later analysis tallied approximately 87 million unique TCR beta chains across the 666 repertoires, and approximately 12 million of those chains were shared by two or more donors. To remove PCR and sequencing errors, raw reads were error-corrected and collapsed into unique sequences using a nearest-neighbor algorithm that merged closely related sequences. CDR3 sequences were aligned to IMGT reference sequences to assign V, D and J gene segments. For a sequence to be retained, a match of at least six nucleotides was required to both a V gene segment and a J gene segment. A rearrangement was called productive if the CDR3 had no stop codons and remained in frame with V and J, and every other rearrangement was called non-productive. Following IMGT convention, CDR3 was defined as the stretch from the second conserved V-encoded cysteine up to the conserved J-encoded phenylalanine. In an earlier analysis of around 570 of the donors, sequences lacking an unambiguous match to a single V gene segment were excluded. In an earlier analysis of some 590 of the donors, a V segment was called functional when productive rearrangements were above 56.7%, and segregating when the standard deviation between donors exceeded 5%. A statistical classification framework was built to diagnose cytomegalovirus status from the catalog of TCR beta chain sequences. V and J gene assignment, in a later analysis, came from comparing TCR nucleotide sequences with IMGT/GENE-DB human TR gene sequences. A later analysis assigned CDR3 sequences and most-parsimonious VDJ recombination scenarios with the TCRdist pipeline. In a later analysis, each TCR beta chain was defined by its CDR3 amino acid sequence together with its V-gene family, and reads without a unique V-gene family were excluded. As a way to deal with suspected cross-contamination and a sequencing artifact, a later analysis dropped roughly 620 nucleotide sequences that were highly shared and had low generation probability. In a later analysis, a clonal expansion index for each public chain was calculated from normalized within-repertoire ranks of inferred template counts. In a later analysis, generation probabilities were computed using a VDJ recombination model fitted to out-of-frame rearrangements, and the results were checked against IGoR. In a later analysis, TCR-TCR, TCR-HLA and TCR-CMV co-occurrence was scored with hypergeometric tests, and a repertoire-size bias correction was applied to TCR pairs. In a later analysis, false discovery rates were estimated by permuting HLA or CMV assignments 20 times. In a later analysis, co-occurring TCRs were grouped with DBSCAN, and TCRdist sequence similarity was added when clustering was performed within HLA-allele-positive subsets. For co-occurrence clustering, repertoires with fewer than 30,000 or more than 120,000 public chains were excluded, along with five or six repertoires with anomalous nucleotide sharing. The clones in this table, taken by TCRdb from immuneACCESS, are in-frame only. Not every clone is retained; where verified, under half of the shortfall comes from an unresolved V gene, and the cause of the rest is unknown. The V and J calls and clone size come from that table; D and trimming were worked out from the DNA. Present in this sample are about 160,000 clones, 75% to 85% of which were seen just once. The ten largest clones take up about 6.7% of the sample.

This receptor was identified in a man aged 45-65 years in good health and CMV-seropositive. The sequencing input was PBMCs. The V gene is TRBV4-2 and the J gene is TRBJ1-2; D gene: possibly TRBD1, on 6 matching bases. The DNA sequence follows: TGTGCCAGCAGCCAAGATTGGGGGCAGAACTATGGCTACGCCTTC. Its protein product is CASSQDWGQNYGYAF.